Reported below is one T cell receptor beta chain. Its antigen is unknown. TCRdb's table, derived via immunoSEQ multiplex PCR, lists solely in-frame clones and lacks some. The data hold about 84,000 clones, with 86% observed a single time. This entry comes from a study of identifying expanded T cells in peripheral blood. Study results and limitations: Variance in clone template counts between approximately 2-week samples significantly increased with total template count across all healthy donors. Around 1.2 clones differed between technical replicates, versus about 17 and 20 over time.

Healthy donors had no documented immune events, such as infections, while sampled. Germline CDR1 and CDR2: KGHSH and LQKENI. J gave up 0 bases and V 3 bases, and 4 bases lay outside the gene matches. This CDR3 contains 15 residues. The chain recombines TRBV18 with TRBJ1-1; TRBD1 agrees at 7 bases. The sequence came from a person between 18 and 75 years old in good health. The sequencing sample was made of blood. CDR3 DNA sequence: TGTGCCAGCTCACCGGGACAGAATATGAACACTGAAGCTTTCTTT. As protein: CASSPGQNMNTEAFF.